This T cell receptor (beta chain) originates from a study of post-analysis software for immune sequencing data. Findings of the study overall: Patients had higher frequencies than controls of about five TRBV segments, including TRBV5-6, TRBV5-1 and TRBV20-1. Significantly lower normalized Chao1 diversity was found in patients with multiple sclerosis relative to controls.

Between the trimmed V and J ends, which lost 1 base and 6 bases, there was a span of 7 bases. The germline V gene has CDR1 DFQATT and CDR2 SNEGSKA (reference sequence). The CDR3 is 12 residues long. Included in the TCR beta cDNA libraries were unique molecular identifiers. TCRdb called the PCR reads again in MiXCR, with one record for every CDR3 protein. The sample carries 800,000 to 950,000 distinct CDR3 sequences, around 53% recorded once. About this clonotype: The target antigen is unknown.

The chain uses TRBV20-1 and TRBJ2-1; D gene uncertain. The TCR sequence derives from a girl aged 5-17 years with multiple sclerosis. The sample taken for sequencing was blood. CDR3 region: CSARVIGNEQFF. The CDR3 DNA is TGCAGTGCTAGAGTGATAGGCAATGAGCAGTTCTTC.